The rows below give T cell receptor beta chains drawn from one sample of a study of radiotherapy plus CTLA-4 blockade in lung cancer. Measured with immunoSEQ multiplex PCR; TCRdb has only the in-frame clones, and not every one. Of about 46,000 clones listed, roughly 77% are singletons. The sample here was peripheral blood, taken from a patient treated with radiotherapy plus ipilimumab. These receptors all come from a human donor with non-small cell lung cancer who had a complete response to radiotherapy plus ipilimumab. Each CDR3 is given with its conserved first and last residue. The D gene is left open where the match is weak. Only some rows state a clone size, as once, few, many or a class for expanded clones.

clone size,V gene,J gene,D gene,CDR3 DNA,CDR3 protein
-,TRBV18,TRBJ2-3,-,TGTGCCAGCTCGCCTCCGGGACAACAGCAAAATACGCAGTATTTT,CASSPPGQQQNTQYF
-,TRBV2,TRBJ1-1,TRBD1,TGTGCCAGCAGAGGGACAGGGGAACCTGAAGCTTTCTTT,CASRGTGEPEAFF
-,TRBV5-1,TRBJ1-1,-,TGCGCCAGCAGCTTGGTGTGGGGAGGGAACACTGAAGCTTTCTTT,CASSLVWGGNTEAFF
-,TRBV10-3,TRBJ2-1,TRBD2,TGTGCCATCAGATCGGGACTAGCGGGAGGTGAAGAGCAGTTCTTC,CAIRSGLAGGEEQFF
-,TRBV7-2,TRBJ2-7,-,TGTGCCAGCAGCTTAGGACAGGTGTACGAGCAGTACTTC,CASSLGQVYEQYF
-,TRBV5-5,TRBJ2-2,-,TGTGCCAGCAGCTTCTTTGCGGGTGGGGCGAACACCGGGGAGCTGTTTTTT,CASSFFAGGANTGELFF
-,TRBV13,TRBJ2-1,-,TGTGCCAGCAGCCGCCCGGCGGGGTCCCACAATGAGCAGTTCTTC,CASSRPAGSHNEQFF
-,TRBV19,TRBJ2-7,TRBD1,TGTGCCAGTAGGAGGACAGGGGGTGTCTACGAGCAGTACTTC,CASRRTGGVYEQYF
-,TRBV25-1,TRBJ1-2,TRBD1,TGTGCCAGCAGGGCCGGGACAGACTTCTATGGCTACACCTTC,CASRAGTDFYGYTF
few,TRBV10-3,TRBJ2-3,TRBD2,TGTGCCATCAGACCGGGACTAGCGGGGGCCCTCCGGGCAGATACGCAGTATTTT,CAIRPGLAGALRADTQYF
-,TRBV4-2,TRBJ1-5,TRBD1,TGTGCCAGCAGCCAAGAGGCGCGACAGGGACAGCCCCAGCATTTT,CASSQEARQGQPQHF
few,TRBV27,TRBJ1-1,-,TGTGCCAGCAAATTGACACGGTACACTGAAGCTTTCTTT,CASKLTRYTEAFF
-,TRBV5-4,TRBJ2-5,-,TGTGCCAGCAGCTTTAGCGGACAGGCGCTGGAGACCCAGTACTTC,CASSFSGQALETQYF
few,TRBV14,TRBJ2-3,-,TGTGCCAGCAGCCAAGCTTACGGACTCCGACCGGATACGCAGTATTTT,CASSQAYGLRPDTQYF
-,TRBV10-3,TRBJ1-1,TRBD1,TGTGCCATCAGTAACCCGGGACAGGGAGGGACTGAAGCTTTCTTT,CAISNPGQGGTEAFF
once,TRBV11-3,TRBJ2-1,-,TGTGCCAGCAGCCCTCTTAGGCAGACATACAATGAGCAGTTCTTC,CASSPLRQTYNEQFF
-,TRBV4-1,TRBJ2-1,TRBD2,TGCGCCAGCAGCCAACCAGTCGCCGGGACTAGGGGTTACAATGAGCAGTTCTTC,CASSQPVAGTRGYNEQFF
once,TRBV9,TRBJ2-5,TRBD1,TGTGCCAGCAGCGTAGACAGGGGGCAAGAGACCCAGTACTTC,CASSVDRGQETQYF
many,TRBV18,TRBJ2-1,TRBD2,TGTGCCAGCTCACCACCGGCGGGGGGGCTTAGGAATGAGCAGTTCTTC,CASSPPAGGLRNEQFF
-,TRBV29-1,TRBJ1-1,-,TGCAGCGTTGTTCCTTTCGGGTCCGGCACTGAAGCTTTCTTT,CSVVPFGSGTEAFF
-,TRBV7-2,TRBJ1-1,-,TGTGCCAGCAGCTTTAACAGGGCTGAAGCTTTCTTT,CASSFNRAEAFF
-,TRBV5-8,TRBJ1-2,TRBD1,TGTGCCAGCAGCAGGACAGGGGCGAGCTATGGCTACACCTTC,CASSRTGASYGYTF
-,TRBV19,TRBJ1-2,-,TGTGCCAGTAATGACAGATCCCCCTATGGCTACACCTTC,CASNDRSPYGYTF
-,TRBV15,TRBJ2-5,TRBD2,TGTGCCACCAGCAGGGAGGGGCGAGCGGGGGGTCGAGGGCAAGAGACCCAGTACTTC,CATSREGRAGGRGQETQYF
-,TRBV7-2,TRBJ2-5,-,TGTGCCAGCAGCCGCCAGGAGGGTTCTGGGGAGACCCAGTACTTC,CASSRQEGSGETQYF
-,TRBV10-3,TRBJ1-1,-,TGTGCCATCAGTGATCCTTTGGGCCTGAACACTGAAGCTTTCTTT,CAISDPLGLNTEAFF
-,TRBV5-8,TRBJ1-2,-,TGTGCCAGCAGCACGCAACAGGGTGGAGAGATAGCTAACTATGGCTACACCTTC,CASSTQQGGEIANYGYTF